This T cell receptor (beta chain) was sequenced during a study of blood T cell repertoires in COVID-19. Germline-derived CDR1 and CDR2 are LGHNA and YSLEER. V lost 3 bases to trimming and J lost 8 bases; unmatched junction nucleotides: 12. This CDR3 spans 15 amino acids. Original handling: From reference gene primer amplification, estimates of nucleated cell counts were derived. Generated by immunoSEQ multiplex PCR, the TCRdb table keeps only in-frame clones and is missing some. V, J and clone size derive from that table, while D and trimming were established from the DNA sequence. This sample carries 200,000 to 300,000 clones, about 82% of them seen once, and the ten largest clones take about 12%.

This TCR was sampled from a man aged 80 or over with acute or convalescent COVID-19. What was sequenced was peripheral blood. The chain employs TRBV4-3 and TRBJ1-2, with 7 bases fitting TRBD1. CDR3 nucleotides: TGCGCCAGCAGCCACGACCGGACAGGCCCTGTGGGCTACACCTTC. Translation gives CASSHDRTGPVGYTF.